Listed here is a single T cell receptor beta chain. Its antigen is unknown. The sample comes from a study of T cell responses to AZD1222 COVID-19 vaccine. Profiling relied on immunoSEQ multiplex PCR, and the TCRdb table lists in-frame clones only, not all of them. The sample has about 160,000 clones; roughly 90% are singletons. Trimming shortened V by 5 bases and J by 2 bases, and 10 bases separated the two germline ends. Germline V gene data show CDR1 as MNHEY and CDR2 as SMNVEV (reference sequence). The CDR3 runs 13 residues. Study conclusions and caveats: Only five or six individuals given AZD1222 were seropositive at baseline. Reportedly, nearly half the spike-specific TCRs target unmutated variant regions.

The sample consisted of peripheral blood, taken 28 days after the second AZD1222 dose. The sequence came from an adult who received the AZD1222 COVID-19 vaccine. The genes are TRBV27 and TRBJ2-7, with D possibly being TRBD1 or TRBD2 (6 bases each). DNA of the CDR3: TGTGCCAGCAGTCCGGGGGCCGCCTACGAGCAGTACTTC. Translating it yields CASSPGAAYEQYF.